A single sample is the source of the 21 T cell receptor beta chains below, sequenced in a study of CD8 T cells in Susac syndrome. Random hexamers served to reverse transcribe roughly 0.45 to 1 ug RNA. A single record per CDR3 protein comes from TCRdb applying MiXCR to the immunoSEQ multiplex PCR reads. The table has around 130,000 distinct CDR3 sequences, about 93% seen once. The sequenced sample was CD8+ T cells from PBMCs. The source of these receptors is a human donor with multiple sclerosis.

The chain employs TRBV5-6 and TRBJ2-3, with a possible D match to TRBD1 (5 bases). Trimming took 0 bases from V and 5 from J, leaving 10 bases between them. This CDR3 region has 14 residues. Per germline, CDR1 SGHDT and CDR2 YYEEEE. CDR3 in DNA: TGTGCCAGCAGCTTGGGGGCCGACAGAGATACGCAGTATTTT. Translation: CASSLGADRDTQYF.

CDR3 amino acids: CASSPISGKNTGELFF. The CDR3 coding sequence is TGTGCCAGCAGCCCTATAAGCGGGAAAAACACCGGGGAGCTGTTTTTT. The chain combines TRBV7-9 with TRBJ2-2; 7 nucleotides agree with TRBD2. The V segment lost 5 bases and the J segment 2 bases; nucleotides outside the gene matches: 8. Germline assignment: CDR1 SEHNR and CDR2 FQNEAQ (reference sequence). The CDR3 totals 16 residues.

The chain is built from TRBV3-1 and TRBJ1-1, with TRBD1 as a possible D gene (5 bases). The germline V and J ends were trimmed by 4 bases and 3 bases, with 12 bases remaining between them. The CDR3 has 14 amino acids. Germline CDR1 reads LGHDT; CDR2 reads YNNKEL (reference sequence). CDR3 protein: CASSLKGTYTEAFF. The CDR3 nucleotides read TGTGCCAGCAGCCTAAAGGGGACCTACACTGAAGCTTTCTTT.

V is TRBV28 and J is TRBJ1-1; no clear D gene. Germline assignment: CDR1 MDHEN and CDR2 SYDVKM. The CDR3 spans 10 residues. Trimming removed 2 bases from V and 8 bases from J, with 3 bases in between. CDR3 in amino acids: CASSLGEAFF. In DNA, the CDR3 is TGTGCCAGCAGTTTAGGGGAAGCTTTCTTT.

As for this clonotype: An end of the junction differs from the germline gene, which may be a read error. The J gene is TRBJ2-1, the V gene TRBV24-1; no clear D gene. The CDR3 has 12 amino acids. CDR1 is KGHDR and CDR2 is SFDVKD in the germline V gene. CDR3 DNA sequence: TGTGCCCCCAGTGATTTTTCCAATGAGCAGTTCTTC. Amino acids: CAPSDFSNEQFF.

The V gene is TRBV6-2 or TRBV6-3, the J gene TRBJ2-4, with 10 nucleotides matching TRBD2. Trimming at V came to 3 bases and at J to 8 bases, leaving 4 bases not matched to a gene. The CDR3 runs 14 residues. Germline CDR1 reads MNHEY; CDR2 reads SVGEGT. The CDR3 region has the DNA TGTGCCAGCAGTTATACTAGCGGGAAGGACATTCAGTACTTC. Translated: CASSYTSGKDIQYF.

V and J are TRBV5-6 and TRBJ2-1, with 10 bases fitting TRBD2. This CDR3 is built from 16 residues. Germline values: CDR1 SGHDT, CDR2 YYEEEE. V shed 4 bases, J shed 6 bases, and the junction held 10 bases outside the gene matches. This CDR3 is CASSVLAGGLGNEQFF. CDR3 DNA sequence: TGTGCCAGCAGCGTCTTAGCGGGAGGATTAGGCAATGAGCAGTTCTTC.

V gene TRBV4-1 combines with J gene TRBJ1-2; D uncertain. This CDR3 has 16 amino acids. Trimming pared 0 bases from V and 8 bases from J, leaving 19 bases between. Germline V CDR1 and CDR2: MGHRA, YSYEKL. CDR3 coding DNA: TGCGCCAGCAGCCAAGATAAGGCAGGAGCCTCAGGAGGCTACACCTTC. Its protein product is CASSQDKAGASGGYTF.

The chain uses TRBV30 and TRBJ2-7; perhaps TRBD1 as D (7 bases). Germline V lookup: CDR1 GTSNPN, CDR2 SVGIG (reference sequence). Deletions cut 2 bases from V and 3 bases from J, with 8 bases between. CDR3 length: 12 amino acids. CDR3 protein: CAWSQGGYEQYF. CDR3 nucleotide sequence: TGTGCCTGGAGTCAGGGGGGCTACGAGCAGTACTTC.

The gene calls are TRBV29-1 and TRBJ1-2; D not resolved. The CDR3 is 10 amino acids. The germline V gene encodes CDR1 SQVTM and CDR2 ANQGSEA. The V end lost 1 base, the J end lost 6 bases, and 3 bases lay between the germline ends. CDR3 nucleotides: TGCAGCGTTGAAGCCAATGGCTACACCTTC. The encoded protein is CSVEANGYTF.

The rearrangement joins TRBV27 to TRBJ2-7, with D possibly matching TRBD1 (5 bases). This CDR3 region has 13 residues. Germline loops: CDR1 MNHEY, CDR2 SMNVEV (reference sequence). V was clipped by 6 bases and J by 4 bases, with 13 bases between them. The CDR3 coding sequence is TGTGCCAGCAGCCTAACCGGACATTACGAGCAGTACTTC. Amino acid sequence: CASSLTGHYEQYF.

This chain connects TRBV5-4 to TRBJ2-3, with no clear D. Trimming took 2 bases from V and 2 from J, leaving 12 bases between them. The CDR3 consists of 15 residues. Germline V CDR1 and CDR2: SGHNT, YYREEE (reference sequence). The CDR3 DNA reads as TGTGCCAGCAGCTTCACCGGGTCCGCCACAGATACGCAGTATTTT. Translating gives CASSFTGSATDTQYF. Using reference TRBV5-4 and TRBJ2-3 for the parts outside the CDR3, the full variable domain is ETGVTQSPTHLIKTRGQQVTLRCSSQSGHNTVSWYQQALGQGPQFIFQYYREEENGRGNFPPRFSGLQFPNYSSELNVNALELDDSALYLCASSFTGSATDTQYFGPGTRLTVL.

The V call is TRBV10-1, the J call TRBJ2-5; D is perhaps TRBD1 or TRBD2 (5 bases each). The ends were cut back, 2 bases at V and 5 bases at J, with 15 bases in the middle. Germline CDR1 is WNHNN and CDR2 is SYGVQD (reference sequence). This CDR3 has 15 residues. CDR3: CASSEALGTGETQYF. CDR3 nucleotides: TGCGCCAGCAGTGAGGCCTTGGGGACCGGGGAGACCCAGTACTTC.

The chain recombines TRBV7-2 with TRBJ2-1; no firm D call. This CDR3 spans 13 amino acids. V lost 3 bases to trimming and J lost 2 bases, with 5 bases between them. Germline loops: CDR1 SGHTA, CDR2 FQGNSA. CDR3 in amino acids: CASSLDPYNEQFF. DNA of the CDR3: TGTGCCAGCAGCTTGGACCCCTACAATGAGCAGTTCTTC.

The rearrangement uses TRBV19 and TRBJ2-2; D possibly corresponds to TRBD1 (6 bases). The CDR3 covers 12 residues. CDR1 is LNHDA, CDR2 SQIVND, per germline (reference sequence). Trimming removed 6 bases from V and 7 bases from J, with 9 bases in between. CDR3 sequence: CASRIQGGELFF. In DNA, the CDR3 is TGTGCCAGTAGGATACAGGGCGGGGAGCTGTTTTTT.

The chain recombines TRBV4-1 with TRBJ2-7; no definite D call. Germline assignment: CDR1 MGHRA and CDR2 YSYEKL. This CDR3 comprises 15 residues. V lost 1 base and J lost 3, with 13 bases in between. Written as DNA, the CDR3 is TGCGCCAGCAGCCAAGGTTCGGGTGGGATCTACGAGCAGTACTTC. Protein sequence: CASSQGSGGIYEQYF.

The V call is TRBV28, the J call TRBJ2-2, with D perhaps matching TRBD2 (5 bases). Per germline, CDR1 MDHEN and CDR2 SYDVKM. V was trimmed by 3 bases and J by 3 bases, leaving 11 bases between them. The CDR3 totals 15 residues. CDR3 DNA sequence: TGTGCCAGCAGTTTGAGCGGAGACGACACCGGGGAGCTGTTTTTT. Translated, it gives CASSLSGDDTGELFF.

The chain carries TRBV5-4 and TRBJ1-2; TRBD1 agrees at 7 bases. The V and J ends lost 4 bases and 5 bases, in that order; junction bases with no gene match: 8. Germline V gene lookup returns CDR1 SGHNT and CDR2 YYREEE (reference sequence). This CDR3 spans 14 amino acids. The CDR3 DNA is TGTGCCAGCAGCCACGACAGGGTTTTATATGGCTACACCTTC. Translating it yields CASSHDRVLYGYTF.

This clonotype appeared a single time. V is TRBV13 and J is TRBJ2-3; D remains unclear. Trimming took off 4 bases at V and 6 bases at J, with 14 bases between the two ends. Germline CDR1 is PRHDT and CDR2 is FYEKMQ (reference sequence). This CDR3 is built from 14 residues. The CDR3, as DNA: TGTGCCAGCAGCTCCAGTTCCGACCGGGATACGCAGTATTTT. Amino acids: CASSSSSDRDTQYF.

The chain carries TRBV4-1 and TRBJ2-7, with 8 positions matching TRBD1. Looked up from germline, CDR1 is MGHRA and CDR2 is YSYEKL. V was clipped by 4 bases and J by 2 bases; unmatched bases: 10. This CDR3 contains 16 residues. CDR3 DNA: TGCGCCAGCAGCCCCCGGTGGGACAGGCCGACCTACGAGCAGTACTTC. This translates into CASSPRWDRPTYEQYF.

The chain carries TRBV27 and TRBJ2-5; maybe TRBD1 (5 bases). Trimming shortened V by 5 bases and J by 0 bases, and 16 bases separated the two germline ends. This CDR3 is 16 amino acids long. Germline CDR1 reads MNHEY; CDR2 reads SMNVEV (reference sequence). The CDR3 region is CASSPARPTDQETQYF. DNA of the CDR3: TGTGCCAGCAGTCCCGCCCGCCCGACAGACCAAGAGACCCAGTACTTC.